The rows below give T cell receptor beta chains drawn from one sample of a study of neurological immune-mediated disorders. TCRdb processed the 5' RACE reads anew with MiXCR; each CDR3 protein has one entry. The sample lists roughly 60,000 distinct CDR3 sequences; 3% to 4.5% were seen once. Sequences were obtained from PBMCs. Receptors were obtained from a young woman with multiple sclerosis. The CDR3 runs from the conserved cysteine through the conserved F or W. A D gene is named only where the DNA matches it firmly. The size field is filled for only some rows; it gives once, few, many or a size class.

CDR3 length	D gene	V gene	J gene	clone size	CDR3 DNA	CDR3 protein
16	.	TRBV4-1	TRBJ1-6	many	TGCGCCAGCAGCCAAGGACCGGGGACGGACCTAATCCCCCTCCACTTT	CASSQGPGTDLIPLHF
14	TRBD2	TRBV5-6	TRBJ2-1	many	TGTGCCAGCAGTTTCCGGGGGGGGAACAATGAGCAGTTCTTC	CASSFRGGNNEQFF
15	.	TRBV7-2	TRBJ2-5	.	TGTGCCAGCAGCTCGGGGTATGCCACCAGGGAGACCCAGTACTTC	CASSSGYATRETQYF
19	.	TRBV5-1	TRBJ2-6	many	TGCGCCAGCAGCTTGTCTTTGACAGACCCGAGTAGGAGGGCCAACGTCCTGACTTTC	CASSLSLTDPSRRANVLTF
16	.	TRBV3-1	TRBJ2-7	.	TGTGCCAGCAGCCCCCGGGGCGGGGAACGAGTCTACGAGCAGTACTTC	CASSPRGGERVYEQYF
14	.	TRBV12-3/TRBV12-4	TRBJ1-6	few	TGTGCCAGCAGGGCCGACGGGTTCTATTCACCCCTCCACTTT	CASRADGFYSPLHF
18	TRBD1	TRBV7-2	TRBJ2-1	few	TGTGCCAGCAGCTTAAGATCATCCGGGACAGGCATTTACAATGAGCAGTTCTTC	CASSLRSSGTGIYNEQFF
15	TRBD1	TRBV20-1	TRBJ2-7	many	TGCAGTGCTAGAAAGGGGGACAGGGTATGGCCCGAGCAGTACTTC	CSARKGDRVWPEQYF
14	.	TRBV24-1	TRBJ2-1	many	TGTGCCACCAGTGGCGGCAGCCGGGACAATGAGCAGTTCTTC	CATSGGSRDNEQFF
15	.	TRBV6-5	TRBJ1-5	many	TGTGCCAGCAAGGGAGGGTCCGGGGGCAATCAGCCCCAGCATTTT	CASKGGSGGNQPQHF
12	.	TRBV20-1	TRBJ2-3	many	TGCAGTTCTCAGGGGGGGACAGATACGCAGTATTTT	CSSQGGTDTQYF
13	TRBD1	TRBV20-1	TRBJ2-7	many	TGCAGTGCTACCGATTCGGTACAGGGGGCATCGTACTTC	CSATDSVQGASYF
13	.	TRBV20-1	TRBJ1-1	many	TGCAGTGCTAGGATCGAGTCCGACACTGAAGCTTTCTTT	CSARIESDTEAFF
17	TRBD2	TRBV14	TRBJ2-1	many	TGTGCCAGCAGCCAAGTGAGACTAGCGGCTCTCCCGGATGAGCAGTTCTTC	CASSQVRLAALPDEQFF
13	.	TRBV6-6	TRBJ2-5	many	TGTGCCAGCAGTTCCAAGGATTCCGAGACCCAGTACTTC	CASSSKDSETQYF
15	.	TRBV7-2	TRBJ1-2	many	TGTGCCAGCAGCTTAGCGCAGGCCGTCTATAATGGCTACACCTTC	CASSLAQAVYNGYTF
16	.	TRBV7-7	TRBJ2-1	many	TGTGCTAGCAACCCGCCCACGGCAGGCCCTTACAATGAGCAGTTCTTC	CASNPPTAGPYNEQFF
15	.	TRBV20-1	TRBJ1-5	few	TGCAGTGCTGTCCCCGGGGGAATCGGCAATCAGCCCCAGCATTTT	CSAVPGGIGNQPQHF
14	TRBD2	TRBV20-1	TRBJ2-1	few	TGCAGTGCTAGTTCTAGCGGGGGATATCATGAGCAGTTCTTC	CSASSSGGYHEQFF
18	.	TRBV5-1	TRBJ2-3	many	TGCGCCAGCAGCCGCCCCACTGGAGGGGCGGCCGTAACAGATACGCAGTATTTT	CASSRPTGGAAVTDTQYF
15	TRBD2	TRBV7-2	TRBJ2-3	many	TGTGCCAGCAGCTTTAGCGGGAGGGGAGAGGATACGCAGTATTTT	CASSFSGRGEDTQYF
16	TRBD1	TRBV4-2	TRBJ1-2	many	TGTGCCAGCAGCCCGCTGACAGGGAGTGGCGGCTATGGCTACACCTTC	CASSPLTGSGGYGYTF
13	.	TRBV20-1	TRBJ2-1	many	TGCAGTGCCTCACATTCCTTAGTCAATGAGCAGTTCTTC	CSASHSLVNEQFF
13	TRBD2	TRBV12-3/TRBV12-4	TRBJ2-5	many	TGTGCCAGCAGCCTGGGACTAGCTCAGACCCAGTACTTC	CASSLGLAQTQYF
13	.	TRBV5-6	TRBJ2-6	many	TGTGCCAGCCGCGAGCCTGGGGCCAACGTCCTGACTTTC	CASREPGANVLTF
12	.	TRBV29-1	TRBJ2-1	.	TGCAGCGTTGGGAACGGGAACAATGAGCAGTTCTTC	CSVGNGNNEQFF
16	TRBD2	TRBV12-3/TRBV12-4	TRBJ2-3	many	TGTGCCAGCAGTTTAGGGGTAGCGGGAGCTACAGATACGCAGTATTTT	CASSLGVAGATDTQYF
15	.	TRBV5-1	TRBJ1-6	few	TGCGCCAGCAGCCACCGAGAGGTGGATAATTCACCCCTCCACTTT	CASSHREVDNSPLHF
12	TRBD2	TRBV29-1	TRBJ2-7	many	TGCAGCGCGGGAGGGGGACTGGGTGAGCAGTACTTC	CSAGGGLGEQYF
14	.	TRBV7-3	TRBJ1-1	many	TGTGCCAGCAGCTTAGAGGGAATGAACACTGAAGCTTTCTTT	CASSLEGMNTEAFF
13	.	TRBV6-5	TRBJ1-5	many	TGTGCCAGCAGGCGATCGAGCAATCAGCCCCAGAATTTT	CASRRSSNQPQNF
14	.	TRBV18	TRBJ2-1	many	TGTGCCAGCTTAAACCTGGGACGGACTAATGAGCAGTTCTTC	CASLNLGRTNEQFF
12	.	TRBV20-1	TRBJ1-5	many	TGCAGTGCAGGGGCCACTAATCAGCCCCAGAATTTT	CSAGATNQPQNF
17	.	TRBV4-1	TRBJ1-4	many	TGCGCCAGCAGCCAAGACTCCCTCAGAGCAGTTAATGAAAAACTGTTTTTT	CASSQDSLRAVNEKLFF
15	TRBD1	TRBV12-3/TRBV12-4	TRBJ2-1	many	TGTGCCACACAGGGCCGGGACAGATATTACAATGAGCAGTTCTTC	CATQGRDRYYNEQFF
13	.	TRBV7-6	TRBJ2-5	many	TGTGCCAGCAGCTCTGCTAGCCGAAAGACCCAGTACTTC	CASSSASRKTQYF
17	.	TRBV3-1	TRBJ1-1	many	TGTGCCAGCAGCCAAGATCGGGGCAGGGCGGCGGACACTGAAGCTTTCTTT	CASSQDRGRAADTEAFF
13	.	TRBV7-3	TRBJ2-5	many	TGTGCCAGCAGCCGTAACAACCAAGAGACCCAGTACTTC	CASSRNNQETQYF
13	.	TRBV20-1	TRBJ2-5	many	TGCAGTGCGGCCCCCGCGGGCAGGGAGACCCAGTACTTC	CSAAPAGRETQYF
12	.	TRBV20-1	TRBJ2-7	many	TGCAGTGCTAGACGCGACAGCTACGAGCAGTACTTC	CSARRDSYEQYF
12	.	TRBV5-1	TRBJ2-1	many	TGCGCCAGCCGGAGCGGGTTGCGTGAGCAGTTCTTC	CASRSGLREQFF
14	.	TRBV5-1	TRBJ2-5	many	TGCGCCAGCAGCTTGGAACTACAACAAGAGACCCAGTACTTC	CASSLELQQETQYF
13	.	TRBV7-8	TRBJ1-4	.	TGTGCCAGCAGCCACCCCCCAAATGAAAAACTGTTTTTT	CASSHPPNEKLFF
20	.	TRBV7-9	TRBJ2-1	many	TGTGCCAGCAGCTCCATGCCGGGACTCAACCCGAGCCTCTCCTACAATGAGCAGTTCTTC	CASSSMPGLNPSLSYNEQFF
14	.	TRBV2	TRBJ2-3	many	TGTGCCAGCATCCGGACGGCTAGCACAGATACGCAGTATTTT	CASIRTASTDTQYF
13	TRBD1	TRBV18	TRBJ1-2	many	TGTGCCAGCTCACCGCGACAGGGGGAAGGCTACACCTTC	CASSPRQGEGYTF
16	TRBD2	TRBV20-1	TRBJ2-2	many	TGCAGTGCTAGAGATTGGCTAGCGGGATTTGACGGGGAGCTGTTTTTT	CSARDWLAGFDGELFF